These 18 T cell receptor beta chains originate from one sample sequenced in a study of CXCR3-negative and CXCR3-positive naive CD8 T cells. The libraries of TRB cDNA were constructed through 5' RACE using UMI labels. TCRdb re-called the 5' RACE reads and catalogs CDR3 proteins one per entry, DNA excluded. In total, the table holds fewer than 55,000 distinct CDR3 sequences. Sequenced sample: naive CXCR3- CD8+ T cells from blood. Described subset: CD45RO-CCR7+CD27+CD95- naive CD8+ T cells lacking CXCR3 (TNR3-). These receptor sequences come from a human donor in good health. Some clones in this sample may be carry-over from other donors' samples.

J is TRBJ2-3 and V is TRBV25-1. The CDR3 loop spans 11 amino acids. Germline V CDR1 and CDR2: MGHDK, SYGVNS. CDR3 amino acids: CASSVVDTQYF.

The genes are TRBV7-2 and TRBJ2-7. Germline assignment: CDR1 SGHTA and CDR2 FQGNSA. This CDR3 is 13 amino acids long. The CDR3: CASSFFLTYEQYF.

The chain has TRBV29-1 and TRBJ2-1; no DNA is available, so the TRBD2 call from TCRdb remains unchecked. The germline CDR1 and CDR2 sequences are SQVTM and ANQGSEA. CDR3 length: 14 amino acids. The CDR3 is CSTTTSGIYNEQFF.

The rearrangement joins TRBV28 to TRBJ2-2; TCRdb proposes TRBD2, but this gene call is untestable without DNA. Germline CDR1 is MDHEN and CDR2 is SYDVKM. This CDR3 spans 18 amino acids. CDR3 amino acids: CATQLGTSGGPLTGELFF.

CDR3 region: CSARDRDSPTYEQYF. V is TRBV20-1 and J is TRBJ2-7; there is no DNA to check the TCRdb D call of TRBD1. The CDR3 extends over 15 amino acids. Germline CDR1 is DFQATT and CDR2 is SNEGSKA (reference sequence).

The V call is TRBV29-1, the J call TRBJ2-7; TCRdb indicates TRBD1, and absent DNA this call remains unverified. This CDR3 has 14 residues. Germline V gene lookup returns CDR1 SQVTM and CDR2 ANQGSEA. Here the CDR3 reads CSVDGLNGGYEQYF.

This chain joins TRBV3-1 and TRBJ2-1; the TRBD1 assignment by TCRdb is unverifiable without DNA. From germline, CDR1 is LGHDT and CDR2 YNNKEL (reference sequence). The CDR3 extends over 14 amino acids. CDR3 sequence reads: CASSPRDRGNEQFF.

V is TRBV12-3 or TRBV12-4 and J is TRBJ1-2; with no DNA, the TCRdb D assignment of TRBD1 cannot be verified. The CDR3 length is 13 residues. CDR3: CASSLSEGDGYTF.

The chain carries TRBV28 and TRBJ1-1; TCRdb designates TRBD1, a call that cannot be tested without DNA. The CDR3 has 12 residues. Germline CDR1 reads MDHEN; CDR2 reads SYDVKM. CDR3 region: CASSRQGAGAFF. Full variable domain (rest looked up from reference TRBV28 and TRBJ1-1): DVKVTQSSRYLVKRTGEKVFLECVQDMDHENMFWYRQDPGLGLRLIYFSYDVKMKEKGDIPEGYSVSREKKERFSLILESASTNQTSMYLCASSRQGAGAFFGQGTRLTVV.

This chain joins TRBV28 and TRBJ2-2. The CDR3 is made up of 15 amino acids. Looked up from germline, CDR1 is MDHEN and CDR2 is SYDVKM. The CDR3 sequence: CASSFVRANTGELFF. The full variable domain, rest sourced from reference TRBV28 and TRBJ2-2, is DVKVTQSSRYLVKRTGEKVFLECVQDMDHENMFWYRQDPGLGLRLIYFSYDVKMKEKGDIPEGYSVSREKKERFSLILESASTNQTSMYLCASSFVRANTGELFFGEGSRLTVL.

The V gene is TRBV6-4, the J gene TRBJ2-1; with no DNA, the TCRdb D assignment of TRBD2 cannot be verified. Per the germline V gene, CDR1 is MRHNA and CDR2 is SNTAGT. This CDR3 has 14 amino acids. CDR3: CASSEGLEGNEQFF.

This chain uses TRBV12-3 or TRBV12-4 with TRBJ2-7; TCRdb lists TRBD2, though no DNA is available to test this call. The CDR3 is 16 residues long. This chain's CDR3 is CASSLEGLAGGLEQYF.

The chain joins TRBV28 to TRBJ2-2; TCRdb's assignment of TRBD1 cannot be checked, as there is no DNA. Germline assignment: CDR1 MDHEN and CDR2 SYDVKM. The CDR3 is made up of 18 amino acids. CDR3 region: CASSPSIWQGANTGELFF.

V usage is TRBV27 and J usage is TRBJ1-5; absent DNA, TCRdb's TRBD1 call cannot be checked. Germline V gene lookup returns CDR1 MNHEY and CDR2 SMNVEV (reference sequence). This CDR3 is built from 14 residues. The CDR3 here is CASSPGADNQPQHF.

The chain couples TRBV28 to TRBJ2-1. The CDR3 spans 15 residues. The V gene's germline CDR1 is MDHEN and CDR2 SYDVKM. This chain's CDR3 is CASSLSPTGHNEQFF.

The CDR3 region is CASSPPGTVSSYEQYF. The chain links TRBV14 to TRBJ2-7; TCRdb outputs TRBD1, but without DNA this stays unchecked. The CDR3 sequence is 16 residues long. Germline V gene sequence: CDR1 SGHDN, CDR2 FVKESK.

The chain couples TRBV28 to TRBJ2-5; TCRdb gives TRBD1 as the D gene, but with no DNA this cannot be confirmed. CDR1 and CDR2 (germline): MDHEN, SYDVKM. The CDR3 totals 17 residues. CDR3 in amino acids: CASNRGWPRQDQETQYF.

The V and J genes are TRBV7-9 and TRBJ1-1; the D gene TCRdb calls, TRBD1, cannot be checked with no DNA. CDR1 and CDR2 from the germline V gene are SEHNR and FQNEAQ (reference sequence). CDR3 size: 12 residues. Here the CDR3 reads CASDPGDTEAFF. Looking up the rest from reference TRBV7-9 and TRBJ1-1 gives the full variable domain: DTGVSQNPRHKITKRGQNVTFRCDPISEHNRLYWYRQTLGQGPEFLTYFQNEAQLEKSRLLSDRFSAERPKGSFSTLEIQRTEQGDSAMYLCASDPGDTEAFFGQGTRLTVV.